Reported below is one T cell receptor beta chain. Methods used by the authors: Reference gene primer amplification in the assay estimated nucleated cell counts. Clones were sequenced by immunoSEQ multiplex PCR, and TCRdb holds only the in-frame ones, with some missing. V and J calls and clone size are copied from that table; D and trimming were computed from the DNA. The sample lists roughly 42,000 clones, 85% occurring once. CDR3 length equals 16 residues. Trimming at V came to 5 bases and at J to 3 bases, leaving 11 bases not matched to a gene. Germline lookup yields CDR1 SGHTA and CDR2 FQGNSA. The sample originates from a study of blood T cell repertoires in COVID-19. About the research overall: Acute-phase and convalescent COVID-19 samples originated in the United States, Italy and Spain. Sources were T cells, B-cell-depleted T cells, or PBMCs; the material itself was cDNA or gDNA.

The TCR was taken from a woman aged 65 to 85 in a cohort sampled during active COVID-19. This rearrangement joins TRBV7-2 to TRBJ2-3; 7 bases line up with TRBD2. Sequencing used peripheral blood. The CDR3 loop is CASSPRAGTGTDTQYF. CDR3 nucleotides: TGTGCCAGCAGCCCCAGAGCGGGGACGGGTACAGATACGCAGTATTTT.